Detailed here is one TCR beta chain. This sample is drawn from a study of TIL therapy for anti-PD-1-resistant metastatic lung cancer. The libraries were made with immunoSEQ v3. The table came from immunoSEQ multiplex PCR; TCRdb's copy has only in-frame clones and leaves some out. The sample has about 52,000 clones; 79% are singletons. Time point in this sample: pre-treatment sample, taken before nivolumab and TIL therapy. Per germline, CDR1 LNHDA and CDR2 SQIVND (reference sequence). This CDR3 spans 16 amino acids. Trimming removed 7 bases from V and 0 bases from J; junction bases left unmatched: 6. This specimen was blood, taken at baseline. V is TRBV19 and J is TRBJ1-1; 12 bases match TRBD1. The clonotype originates from a woman aged 30 to 85 with non-small cell lung cancer. CDR3 coding DNA: TGTGCCAGTAAGGTGGGACAGGGGGCCGTGAACACTGAAGCTTTCTTT. It specifies CASKVGQGAVNTEAFF.